Detailed here is one T cell receptor beta chain. The source of the sample is a study of control samples from healthy donors and cancer patients. V lost 2 bases and J lost 4, with 17 bases in between. Germline-derived CDR1 and CDR2 are SGHTA and FQGNSA. The CDR3 covers 17 residues. Profiled with immunoSEQ multiplex PCR; TCRdb holds only in-frame clones, not every one. The sample records approximately 170,000 clones, 90% being singletons. The source of this sequence is a woman aged 45-65 years in good health. Material: blood. The chain is built from TRBV7-2 and TRBJ1-4; a possible D gene is TRBD1 (5 bases). CDR3: CASSLQAGTGFNEKLFF. In nucleotides, the CDR3 is TGTGCCAGCAGCTTACAAGCGGGAACAGGCTTTAATGAAAAACTGTTTTTT.